The 14 T cell receptor beta chains below come from one sample, sequenced in a study of CD8 T cells in Susac syndrome. Random hexamers served to reverse transcribe about 0.5 to 1 ug RNA. TCRdb called the immunoSEQ multiplex PCR reads again in MiXCR, with one record for every CDR3 protein. This sample yields just over 80,000 distinct CDR3 sequences, of which about 93% are seen a single time; less than 0.3% belongs to the top ten. The sequenced material came from CD8+ T cells from PBMCs. These receptors were collected from a human donor in good health.

V is TRBV4-2 and J is TRBJ2-5; 7 bases are a match to TRBD2. Looked up from germline, CDR1 is LGHNA and CDR2 is YNFKEQ. V lost 0 bases to trimming and J lost 5 bases; unmatched junction nucleotides: 12. CDR3 length equals 17 residues. This CDR3 is CASSQEMGGSLMETQYF. In nucleotides, the CDR3 is TGTGCCAGCAGCCAAGAAATGGGCGGGAGCCTCATGGAGACCCAGTACTTC.

V is TRBV2 and J is TRBJ1-2; TRBD1 might be the D (5 bases). V was clipped by 3 bases and J by 4 bases, with 18 bases between them. CDR3 length equals 16 residues. CDR1 and CDR2 (germline): SNHLY, FYNNEI. DNA for the CDR3: TGTGCCAGCAGTGAGGGACTTTCTGTGGGAGTCTATGGCTACACCTTC. Translating gives CASSEGLSVGVYGYTF.

In this sample, this clonotype turned up once. J is TRBJ1-5 and V is TRBV4-1, with no clear D. Deletions cut 1 base from V and 1 base from J, with 11 bases between. This CDR3 is built from 16 residues. The germline CDR1 and CDR2 sequences are MGHRA and YSYEKL. The CDR3 DNA reads as TGCGCCAGCAGCCAAGCGGGAACAGAGAGCAATCAGCCCCAGCATTTT. Protein product: CASSQAGTESNQPQHF.

The V gene is TRBV7-8, the J gene TRBJ1-5; D remains unclear. V was clipped by 1 base and J by 1 base, with 11 bases between them. Looked up from germline, CDR1 is SGHVS and CDR2 is FQNEAQ. This CDR3 is 16 amino acids long. CDR3 DNA sequence: TGTGCCAGCAGCTTAGACGGAATTCTCAGCAATCAGCCCCAGCATTTT. Translation: CASSLDGILSNQPQHF.

The chain links TRBV5-6 to TRBJ2-7; a possible D gene is TRBD1 (6 bases). Germline V gives CDR1 SGHDT, CDR2 YYEEEE. Trimming removed 5 bases at V and 6 bases at J, with 12 bases between. The CDR3 length is 12 residues. The CDR3 spells CASSYVQGEQYF. CDR3 DNA: TGTGCCAGCAGTTATGTACAGGGCGAGCAGTACTTC.

The rearrangement uses TRBV6-2 or TRBV6-3 and TRBJ2-3, with TRBD2 matching over 8 bases. Trimming removed 5 bases from V and 3 bases from J; junction bases left unmatched: 10. CDR3 size: 16 residues. Looked up from germline, CDR1 is MNHEY and CDR2 is SVGEGT. DNA for the CDR3: TGTGCCAGCAGTGTTCAGCGGGGGCAAGAAACAGATACGCAGTATTTT. Its translation is CASSVQRGQETDTQYF.

V gene TRBV28 combines with J gene TRBJ1-5; perhaps TRBD1 as D (5 bases). CDR1 is MDHEN and CDR2 is SYDVKM in the germline V gene. The CDR3 is 14 amino acids. V was shortened by 6 bases and J by 0 bases, with 9 bases between the two germline ends. For the CDR3, the DNA is TGTGCCAGCAGCCCAGGACATAGCAATCAGCCCCAGCATTTT. Protein: CASSPGHSNQPQHF.

The V call is TRBV28, the J call TRBJ2-7; 13 nucleotides line up with TRBD2. This CDR3 contains 19 residues. Germline loops: CDR1 MDHEN, CDR2 SYDVKM. Losses at the gene ends were 5 bases for V and 1 base for J; bases not matched to a gene: 14. In DNA form, the CDR3 reads TGTGCCAGCAGTCCCTCACCGGGACTAGCGGGAAGTGGATCCTACGAGCAGTACGTC. Amino acid sequence: CASSPSPGLAGSGSYEQYV.

The chain recombines TRBV7-9 with TRBJ2-3; D gene uncertain. CDR3 length equals 15 residues. Trimming took off 3 bases at V and 3 bases at J, with 13 bases between the two ends. CDR1 and CDR2 (germline): SEHNR, FQNEAQ (reference sequence). The CDR3 sequence is CASSFSAGSTDTQYF. CDR3 bases: TGTGCCAGCAGCTTTTCCGCCGGGTCGACAGATACGCAGTATTTT. Based on the CDR3 plus reference TRBV7-9 and TRBJ2-3, the full variable domain is DTGVSQNPRHKITKRGQNVTFRCDPISEHNRLYWYRQTLGQGPEFLTYFQNEAQLEKSRLLSDRFSAERPKGSFSTLEIQRTEQGDSAMYLCASSFSAGSTDTQYFGPGTRLTVL.

The genes are TRBV9 and TRBJ2-1; D possibly corresponds to TRBD2 (5 bases). CDR3 length: 14 residues. The germline CDR1 and CDR2 sequences are SGDLS and YYNGEE. The V and J ends lost 2 bases and 5 bases respectively, with 11 bases between them. The CDR3 sequence: CASSVSSGHNEQFF. The CDR3 region has the DNA TGTGCCAGCAGCGTCAGCAGCGGACACAATGAGCAGTTCTTC.

The chain joins TRBV7-6 to TRBJ2-1, with 8 bases fitting TRBD2. This CDR3 region has 16 residues. The trim removed 4 bases at V and 4 bases at J, leaving 9 bases unmatched. Germline V gene lookup returns CDR1 SGHVS and CDR2 FNYEAQ. CDR3 in amino acids: CASSSQAGLVYNEQFF. The DNA for the CDR3 is TGTGCCAGCAGCTCCCAGGCGGGACTAGTGTACAATGAGCAGTTCTTC.

This chain joins TRBV5-1 and TRBJ1-3; unclear D gene. This CDR3 comprises 14 residues. V lost 1 base and J lost 1, with 6 bases in between. Germline V gene lookup returns CDR1 SGHRS and CDR2 YFSETQ. This CDR3 reads CASSLRGSGNTIYF. As DNA, the CDR3 is TGCGCCAGCAGCTTGCGAGGGTCTGGAAACACCATATATTTT. Full variable domain (missing parts from reference TRBV5-1 and TRBJ1-3): KAGVTQTPRYLIKTRGQQVTLSCSPISGHRSVSWYQQTPGQGLQFLFEYFSETQRNKGNFPGRFSGRQFSNSRSEMNVSTLELGDSALYLCASSLRGSGNTIYFGEGSWLTVV.

The gene calls are TRBV10-3 and TRBJ2-7, with D perhaps TRBD1 or TRBD2 (5 bases each). The V gene lost 2 bases and the J gene lost 0 bases, with 8 bases spanning the gap. The CDR3 runs 14 residues. Germline V gene lookup returns CDR1 ENHRY and CDR2 SYGVKD. CDR3 sequence (DNA): TGTGCCATCAGTGAGAGAGGGGACTCCTACGAGCAGTACTTC. It specifies CAISERGDSYEQYF.

The V call is TRBV29-1, the J call TRBJ1-3; D is unclear. The V end was cut by 3 bases, the J end by 2 bases, with 11 bases between. CDR1 is SQVTM, CDR2 ANQGSEA, per germline. CDR3 length: 14 residues. Written as DNA, the CDR3 is TGCAGCGTTGACCTTGAGGGCGCTGGAAACACCATATATTTT. The encoded protein is CSVDLEGAGNTIYF. The full variable domain, completed using reference TRBV29-1 and TRBJ1-3, is SAVISQKPSRDICQRGTSLTIQCQVDSQVTMMFWYRQQPGQSLTLIATANQGSEATYESGFVIDKFPISRPNLTFSTLTVSNMSPEDSSIYLCSVDLEGAGNTIYFGEGSWLTVV.